The 13 T cell receptor beta chains below were found in one sample sequenced in a study of blood T cell repertoires in COVID-19. Only in-frame clones appear in the TCRdb table, and some are missing; sequencing was by immunoSEQ multiplex PCR. The top ten hold approximately 5% of the sample, which has a few hundred thousand clones, around 86% seen once. Sequencing input: PBMCs or T cells enriched from blood (not recorded which). Every receptor here comes from a woman aged 50 to 65 who had recovered from COVID-19.

This clone was detected once. CDR3 DNA: TGTGCCAGCAGCGCCGAAGGGGACAGGGGGGCCTACGAGCAGTACTTC. It translates to CASSAEGDRGAYEQYF. V is TRBV9 and J is TRBJ2-7, with TRBD1 matching over 11 bases. The CDR3 extends over 16 amino acids. CDR1 is SGDLS, CDR2 YYNGEE, per germline. The trim removed 3 bases at V and 2 bases at J, leaving 7 bases unmatched.

The chain is built from TRBV7-9 and TRBJ1-1, with a weak D call TRBD1 (5 bases). Germline-derived CDR1 and CDR2 are SEHNR and FQNEAQ (reference sequence). Between the trimmed V and J ends, which lost 5 bases and 11 bases, there was a span of 12 bases. This CDR3 is built from 11 residues. CDR3 nucleotide sequence: TGTGCCAGCAGCCAGGGTGCGGGGGCTTTCTTT. This encodes CASSQGAGAFF.

The gene calls are TRBV19 and TRBJ1-3; 8 bases fit TRBD1. Germline CDR1 and CDR2: LNHDA and SQIVND (reference sequence). This CDR3 region has 17 residues. With V trimmed by 6 bases and J by 0 bases, 10 bases remained unmatched. The CDR3 sequence: CASSTSGTGFSGNTIYF. CDR3 nucleotides: TGTGCCAGTAGCACAAGCGGGACAGGATTCTCTGGAAACACCATATATTTT.

The V and J genes are TRBV4-1 and TRBJ1-1, with D perhaps TRBD1 (6 bases). Germline CDR1 MGHRA, CDR2 YSYEKL. V lost 7 bases, J lost 1 base, and 10 bases lay in between. The CDR3 is 13 residues long. In DNA, the CDR3 is TGCGCCAGCACCCGACAGGAGAACACTGAAGCTTTCTTT. Residues: CASTRQENTEAFF.

The table lists this clone with a few counts. The chain links TRBV27 to TRBJ1-5; D gene unclear. V was cut by 4 bases and J by 2 bases, with 6 bases left in between. Looked up from germline, CDR1 is MNHEY and CDR2 is SMNVEV (reference sequence). CDR3 length: 13 amino acids. CDR3 in DNA: TGTGCCAGCAGTTATCGCGGCAATCAGCCCCAGCATTTT. This sequence encodes CASSYRGNQPQHF.

The chain joins TRBV7-2 to TRBJ2-7, with D tentatively TRBD1 (5 bases). This CDR3 region has 15 residues. The germline V gene encodes CDR1 SGHTA and CDR2 FQGNSA. V gave up 1 base and J gave up 0 bases, with 10 bases separating them. The CDR3 spells CASSLVGRDSYEQYF. DNA for the CDR3: TGTGCCAGCAGCTTAGTGGGCAGGGACTCCTACGAGCAGTACTTC.

The gene calls are TRBV21-1 and TRBJ1-2. TRBV21-1 is a pseudogene. The CDR3 loop spans 13 amino acids. The CDR3 protein is CASPLGGAYGYTF. The CDR3 DNA is TGTGCCAGTCCGTTAGGGGGGGCCTATGGCTACACCTTC.

This clone has just one count. The chain employs TRBV2 and TRBJ2-5; 7 bases line up with TRBD1. Trimming took 6 bases from V and 1 from J; bases not matched to a gene: 5. CDR3 length: 14 residues. Germline V CDR1 and CDR2: SNHLY, FYNNEI. The CDR3 sequence is CASRDRTGQETQYF. The DNA for the CDR3 is TGTGCCAGCAGAGACAGGACAGGCCAAGAGACCCAGTACTTC.

The J gene is TRBJ2-1, the V gene TRBV11-2; 7 positions match TRBD2. The ends lost 5 bases at V and 9 bases at J; junction bases unmatched: 10. The germline V gene has CDR1 SGHAT and CDR2 FQNNGV. The CDR3 is made up of 14 amino acids. The CDR3 DNA reads as TGTGCCAGCAGCCGACTAGCTCCGAAGATTGAGCAGTTCTTC. Encoded protein: CASSRLAPKIEQFF.

This sequence joins TRBV18 and TRBJ2-3; D gene unclear. The germline gives CDR1 KGHSH, CDR2 LQKENI. Trimming left V 5 bases short and J 6 bases short, with 12 bases between. The CDR3 is 13 amino acids. CDR3 DNA sequence: TGTGCCAGCTCAATAATCCGGTGGGATACGCAGTATTTT. Protein product: CASSIIRWDTQYF.

This rearrangement joins TRBV30 to TRBJ2-7; possibly TRBD2 for D (5 bases). CDR1 is GTSNPN and CDR2 is SVGIG in the germline V gene (reference sequence). Trimming pared 8 bases from V and 3 bases from J, leaving 14 bases between. The CDR3 consists of 12 residues. Here the CDR3 DNA reads TGTGCCGCGTGGCAGGCGGGCTACGAGCAGTACTTC. This translates into CAAWQAGYEQYF.

This chain links TRBV5-4 with TRBJ1-1, with TRBD1 identical over 9 bases. CDR3 length: 17 amino acids. CDR1 and CDR2 (germline): SGHNT, YYREEE (reference sequence). The V segment lost 3 bases and the J segment 3 bases; nucleotides outside the gene matches: 12. CDR3 coding DNA: TGTGCCAGCAGCTCCCGGGACAGGGTCGCAGTATACACTGAAGCTTTCTTT. It encodes CASSSRDRVAVYTEAFF.

V gene TRBV30 combines with J gene TRBJ2-5, with TRBD2 as a possible D gene (5 bases). CDR3 size: 13 residues. The V end was cut by 5 bases, the J end by 2 bases, with 12 bases between. Germline loops: CDR1 GTSNPN, CDR2 SVGIG (reference sequence). The CDR3 here is CAWALGSQETQYF. The CDR3, as DNA: TGTGCCTGGGCTTTAGGGAGTCAAGAGACCCAGTACTTC.